This T cell receptor (beta chain) was sequenced during a study of OX40 agonist ivuxolimab in advanced cancers. With regard to the full study: Ivuxolimab was an agonistic, fully human IgG2 monoclonal antibody directed against OX40 (CD134), a costimulatory receptor. Intravenous ivuxolimab was administered to patients every 2 weeks at six dose levels: 0.01, 0.1, 0.3, 1.5, 3 and 10 mg/kg. Of the roughly 52 dose-escalation patients, hepatocellular carcinoma was present in approximately 20, melanoma in roughly 15, renal cell carcinoma in 9 and head and neck cancer in 9. In the dose-escalation cohort, roughly 80% of patients were male, and the mean age was approximately 64 years, with a range of 23 to 79. Prior anti-PD-1, anti-PD-L1 or anti-CTLA-4 therapy was permitted, and checkpoint inhibitors had been received by about 44% of dose-escalation patients. Partial responses occurred in three dose-escalation patients, of whom one had hepatocellular carcinoma and two had cutaneous melanoma. The point of sequencing TCRbeta in the periphery was to test whether ivuxolimab changed TCR sequence diversity and drove clonal T-cell expansion. The monotherapy dose-escalation portion (N ≈ 50 patients) of the phase I ivuxolimab trial is reported in the paper.

Trimming accounts for 3 bases at V and 7 bases at J, while the number of junction bases matched to no gene is 5. In the germline V gene, CDR1 corresponds to SGDLS and CDR2 to YYNGEE. From its cysteine to its phenylalanine, the CDR3 spans 15 amino acids. The retained sequence is limited to the CDR3, 45 bases, with the frame set at the first base. For sequencing of the TCRbeta CDR3 region, genomic DNA was extracted from the sorted cells. The immunoSEQ Assay was used to sequence the TCRbeta CDR3 regions. Not all clones reach the TCRdb copy of this immuneACCESS table, which keeps in-frame sequences only. Checked studies attribute under half of the gap to unresolved V genes and leave the rest unexplained. The sample contains roughly 7,700 clones, around 73% of them found a single time. The ten largest clones capture about three fifths of the sample. Findings and caveats that apply to the study as a whole: Low levels of normalized T-cell clonal expansion were also shown by some nonresponding patients. Clonal expansion of both CD4+ and CD8+ blood T cells was observed from baseline to week 6 at doses 0.1 to 3.0 mg/kg. Partial responders in the 0.1-3.0 mg/kg groups had among the lowest normalized peripheral clonal expansion, especially among CD8+ T cells. After ivuxolimab, expanded clones were on average more numerous among CD8+ T cells than among CD4+ T cells. The antigen specificity of the clonally expanded peripheral T cells was not determined.

About this clone itself: The clone's antigen remains unknown. No base qualities exist here, and no much larger clone lies one base off it.

The trial excluded patients who had a history of autoimmune disease or who were on systemic immunosuppression. Peripheral blood for TCR sequencing was drawn from every dose cohort at baseline, at cycle 4 day 1 and at cycle 7 day 1. Samples were obtained from an open-label, multicenter, first-in-human phase I dose-escalation trial of ivuxolimab. Adults with locally advanced or metastatic melanoma, renal cell carcinoma, hepatocellular carcinoma or head and neck squamous cell carcinoma were enrolled in the trial. Before TCR sequencing, CD4+ and CD8+ T cells were separately sorted from peripheral blood.

This clonotype was sampled from an adult with an advanced solid tumor such as melanoma, head and neck, liver or kidney cancer. Sequencing used CD4+ or CD8+ T cells sorted from blood, obtained in a trial of the OX40 agonist ivuxolimab. Recombination connected TRBV9 to TRBJ2-7; 15 bases in between match TRBD2. The CDR3 reads as follows: CASSAGLAGGLEQYF. The nucleotide sequence is given as TGTGCCAGCAGCGCTGGACTAGCGGGAGGGCTAGAGCAGTACTTC.